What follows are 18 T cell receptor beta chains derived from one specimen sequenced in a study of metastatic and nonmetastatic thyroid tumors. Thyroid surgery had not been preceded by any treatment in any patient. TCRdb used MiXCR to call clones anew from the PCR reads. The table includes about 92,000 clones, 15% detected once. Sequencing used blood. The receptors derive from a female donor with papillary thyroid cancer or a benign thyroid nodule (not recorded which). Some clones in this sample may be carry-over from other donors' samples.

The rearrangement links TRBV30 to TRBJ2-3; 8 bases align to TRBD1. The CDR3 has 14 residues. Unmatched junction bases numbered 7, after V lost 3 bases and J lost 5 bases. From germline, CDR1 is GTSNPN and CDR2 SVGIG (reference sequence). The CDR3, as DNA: TGTGCCTGGAGCACAGGGGGGCCGGTAGATACGCAGTATTTT. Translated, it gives CAWSTGGPVDTQYF.

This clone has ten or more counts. CDR3 DNA sequence: TGTGCCAGTAGTACCACAGGGGGGAATGAGCAGTTCTTC. This sequence encodes CASSTTGGNEQFF. This chain links TRBV19 with TRBJ2-1; TRBD1 matches at 8 bases. Per germline, CDR1 LNHDA and CDR2 SQIVND (reference sequence). V lost 4 bases to trimming and J lost 7 bases; unmatched junction nucleotides: 3. The CDR3 runs to 13 residues.

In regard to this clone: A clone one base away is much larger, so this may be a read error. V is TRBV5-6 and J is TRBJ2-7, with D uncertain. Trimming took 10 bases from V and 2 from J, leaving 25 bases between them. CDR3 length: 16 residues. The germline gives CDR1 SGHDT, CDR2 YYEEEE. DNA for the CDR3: TGTGCCGGCACCTTGGAGATAGGTCAGGAGCCCTACGAGCAGTACTTC. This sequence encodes CAGTLEIGQEPYEQYF. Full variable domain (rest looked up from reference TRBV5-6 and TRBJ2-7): DAGVTQSPTHLIKTRGQQVTLRCSPKSGHDTVSWYQQALGQGPQFIFQYYEEEERQRGNFPDRFSGHQFPNYSSELNVNALLLGDSALYLCAGTLEIGQEPYEQYFGPGTRLTVT.

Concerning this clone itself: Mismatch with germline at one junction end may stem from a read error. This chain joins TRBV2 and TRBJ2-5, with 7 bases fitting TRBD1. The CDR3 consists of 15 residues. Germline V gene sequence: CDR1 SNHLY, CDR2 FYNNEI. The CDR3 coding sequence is TGTGCCAGCAGTACGTCAGGGGGAGAGCAAGAGACCAAGTACTTC. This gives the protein CASSTSGGEQETKYF.

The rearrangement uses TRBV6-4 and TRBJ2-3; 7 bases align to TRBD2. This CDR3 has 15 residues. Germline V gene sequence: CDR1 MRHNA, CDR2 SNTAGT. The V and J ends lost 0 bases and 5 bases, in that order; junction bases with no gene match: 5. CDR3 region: CASSDSTSAGDTQYF. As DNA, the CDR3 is TGTGCCAGCAGTGACTCTACTAGCGCGGGAGATACGCAGTATTTT.

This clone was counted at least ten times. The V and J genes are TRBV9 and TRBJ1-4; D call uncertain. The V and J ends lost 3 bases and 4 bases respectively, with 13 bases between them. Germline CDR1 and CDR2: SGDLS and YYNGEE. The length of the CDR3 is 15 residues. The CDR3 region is CASSADPVGNEKLFF. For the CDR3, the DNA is TGTGCCAGCAGCGCCGACCCGGTGGGTAATGAAAAACTGTTTTTT.

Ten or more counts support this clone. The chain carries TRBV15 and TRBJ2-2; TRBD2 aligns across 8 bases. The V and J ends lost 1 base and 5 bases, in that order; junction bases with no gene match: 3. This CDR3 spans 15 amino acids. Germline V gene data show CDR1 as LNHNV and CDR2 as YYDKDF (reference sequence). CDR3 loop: CATSRAGGRTGELFF. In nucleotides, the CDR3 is TGTGCCACCAGCAGAGCGGGGGGGCGAACCGGGGAGCTGTTTTTT.

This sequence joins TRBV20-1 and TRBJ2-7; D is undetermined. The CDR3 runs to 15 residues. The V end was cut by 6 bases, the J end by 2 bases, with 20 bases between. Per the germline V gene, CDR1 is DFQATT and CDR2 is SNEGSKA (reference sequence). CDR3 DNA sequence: TGCAGTGCACGACCTAGGGCGGTGAACCCCTACGAGCAGTACTTC. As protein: CSARPRAVNPYEQYF.

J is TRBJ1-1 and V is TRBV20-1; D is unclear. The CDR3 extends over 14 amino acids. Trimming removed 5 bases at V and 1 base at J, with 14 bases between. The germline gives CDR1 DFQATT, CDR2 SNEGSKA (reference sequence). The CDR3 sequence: CSASQQRANTEAFF. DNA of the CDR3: TGCAGTGCTTCACAACAAAGGGCGAACACTGAAGCTTTCTTT.

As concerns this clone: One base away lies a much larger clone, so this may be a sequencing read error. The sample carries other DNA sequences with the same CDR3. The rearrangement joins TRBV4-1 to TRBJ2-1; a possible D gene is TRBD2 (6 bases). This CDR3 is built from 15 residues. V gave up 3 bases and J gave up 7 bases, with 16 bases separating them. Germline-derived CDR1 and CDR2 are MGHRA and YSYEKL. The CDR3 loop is CASSHRRGGSNEQFF. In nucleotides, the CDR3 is TGCGCCAGCAGCCACCGACGGGGAGGTTCAAATGAGCAGTTCTTC.

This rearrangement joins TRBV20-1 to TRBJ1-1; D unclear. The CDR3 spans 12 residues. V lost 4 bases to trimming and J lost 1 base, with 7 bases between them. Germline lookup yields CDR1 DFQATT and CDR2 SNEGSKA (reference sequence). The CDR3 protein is CSANRQNTEAFF. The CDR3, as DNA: TGCAGTGCTAATCGGCAGAACACTGAAGCTTTCTTT.

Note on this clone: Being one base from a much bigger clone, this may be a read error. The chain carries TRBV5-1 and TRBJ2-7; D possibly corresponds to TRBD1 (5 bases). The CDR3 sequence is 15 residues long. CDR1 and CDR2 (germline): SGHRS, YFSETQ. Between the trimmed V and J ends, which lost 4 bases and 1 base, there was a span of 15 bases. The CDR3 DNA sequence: TGCGCCAGCAGCACTCCAGGGCGACAATCCTACGAGCAGTACTTC. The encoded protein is CASSTPGRQSYEQYF.

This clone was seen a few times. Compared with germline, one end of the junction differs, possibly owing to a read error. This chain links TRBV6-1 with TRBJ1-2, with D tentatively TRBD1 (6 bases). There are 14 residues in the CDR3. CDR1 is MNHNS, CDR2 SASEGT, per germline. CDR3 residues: CASSVTTGYYCYTF. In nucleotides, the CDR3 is TGTGCCAGCAGTGTTACCACAGGGTACTATTGCTACACCTTC.

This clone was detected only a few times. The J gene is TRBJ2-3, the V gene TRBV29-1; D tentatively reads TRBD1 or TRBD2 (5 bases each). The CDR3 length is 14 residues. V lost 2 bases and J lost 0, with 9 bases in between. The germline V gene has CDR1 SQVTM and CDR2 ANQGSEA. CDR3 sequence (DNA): TGCAGCGTTGAATCCGGGGACAGCACAGATACGCAGTATTTT. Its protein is CSVESGDSTDTQYF.

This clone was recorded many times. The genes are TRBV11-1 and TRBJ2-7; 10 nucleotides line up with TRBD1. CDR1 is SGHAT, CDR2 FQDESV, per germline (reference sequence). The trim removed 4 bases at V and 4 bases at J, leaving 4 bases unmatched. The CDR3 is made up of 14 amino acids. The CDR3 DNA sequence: TGTGCCAGCAGCTCCGGACAGGGGGGATACGAGCAGTACTTC. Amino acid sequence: CASSSGQGGYEQYF.

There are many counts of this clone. The CDR3 bases are TGTGCCAGCAGCTTACTAGCGGGGTTCGGGGAGCTGTTTTTT. Encoded protein: CASSLLAGFGELFF. The V call is TRBV13, the J call TRBJ2-2; 9 bases match TRBD2. The CDR3 is 14 amino acids. V gave up 2 bases and J gave up 7 bases; unmatched junction bases: 2. Germline lookup yields CDR1 PRHDT and CDR2 FYEKMQ (reference sequence).

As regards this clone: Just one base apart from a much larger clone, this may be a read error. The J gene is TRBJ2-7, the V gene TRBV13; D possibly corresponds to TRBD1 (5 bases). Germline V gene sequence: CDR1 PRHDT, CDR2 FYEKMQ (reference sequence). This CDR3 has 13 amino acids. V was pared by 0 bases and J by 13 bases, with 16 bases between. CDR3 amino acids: CASSLGWGRPSYF. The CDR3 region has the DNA TGTGCCAGCAGCTTAGGGTGGGGCCGGCCCTCCTACTTC.

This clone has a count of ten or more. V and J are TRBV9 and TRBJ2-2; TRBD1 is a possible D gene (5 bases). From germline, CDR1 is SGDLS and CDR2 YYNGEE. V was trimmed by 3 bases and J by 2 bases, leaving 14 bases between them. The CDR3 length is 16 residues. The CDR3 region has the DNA TGTGCCAGCAGCGCCCAAACCGGACATAACACCGGGGAGCTGTTTTTT. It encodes CASSAQTGHNTGELFF.